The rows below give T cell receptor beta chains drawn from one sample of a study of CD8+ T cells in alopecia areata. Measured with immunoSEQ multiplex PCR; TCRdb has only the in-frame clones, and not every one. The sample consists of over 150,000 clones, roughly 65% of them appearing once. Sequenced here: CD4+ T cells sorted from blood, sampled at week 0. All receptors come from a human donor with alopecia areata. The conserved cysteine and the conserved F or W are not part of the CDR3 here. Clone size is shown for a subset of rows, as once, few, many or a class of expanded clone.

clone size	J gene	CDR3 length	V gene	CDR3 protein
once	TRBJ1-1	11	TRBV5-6	ASSLEGGTEAF
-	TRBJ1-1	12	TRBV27	ASSLAPRYSEAF
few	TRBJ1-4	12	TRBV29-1	SAGADTANEKLF
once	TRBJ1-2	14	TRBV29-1	SVESFGGSSNYGYT
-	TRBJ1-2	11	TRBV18	ASSPDRSAGYT
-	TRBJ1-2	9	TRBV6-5	ATLRLMGYT
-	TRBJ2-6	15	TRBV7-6	ASTAGHPSSGANVLT
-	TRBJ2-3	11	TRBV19	ASRDGSTDTQY
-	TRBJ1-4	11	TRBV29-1	SVGPATGEKLF
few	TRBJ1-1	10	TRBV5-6	ASSLFEGEAF
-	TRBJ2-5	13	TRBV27	ASSFDWAHQETQY
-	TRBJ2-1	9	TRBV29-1	SVEGLNEQF
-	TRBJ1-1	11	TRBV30	AWSVVLNTEAF
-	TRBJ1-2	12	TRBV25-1	ASSDRDRGYGYT
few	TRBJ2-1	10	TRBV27	ASTGRNNEQF
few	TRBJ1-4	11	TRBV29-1	SVDAGAGEKLF
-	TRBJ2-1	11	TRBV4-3	ASSPRRGNEQF
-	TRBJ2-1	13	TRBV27	ASTLTSGGAGEQF
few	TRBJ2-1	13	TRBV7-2	ASRLPLGAYNEQF
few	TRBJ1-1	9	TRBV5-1	ASSLNTEAF
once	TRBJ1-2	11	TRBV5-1	ASSTGRDYGYT
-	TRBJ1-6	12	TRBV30	AWTSGQGTLPLH